One and the same sample provided the 21 T cell receptor beta chains below, sequenced in a study of T cells in Graves' hyperthyroidism and ophthalmopathy. TCR beta CDR3 regions were amplified from RNA transcripts. A first-round RT-PCR of the TCR CDR3 used the HTBI primer set. Each CDR3 protein is one row after TCRdb ran MiXCR on the multiplex PCR reads. The sample contains some 570,000 distinct CDR3 sequences, approximately 15% of which appear only once. Input material: blood. All receptors derive from a woman aged 18-29 years with Graves' ophthalmopathy.

This clonotype was observed at least ten times. The genes are TRBV20-1 and TRBJ2-3; D assignment may be TRBD1 or TRBD2 (5 bases each). V was trimmed by 5 bases and J by 2 bases, leaving 14 bases between them. The CDR3 totals 14 residues. CDR1 and CDR2 (germline): DFQATT, SNEGSKA (reference sequence). Here the CDR3 DNA reads TGCAGTGCTGTGGGGCTAGCAGACACAGATACGCAGTATTTT. Translated, it gives CSAVGLADTDTQYF.

The chain couples TRBV14 to TRBJ2-3; D remains ambiguous. Germline V gene lookup returns CDR1 SGHDN and CDR2 FVKESK. Trimming cost V 4 bases and J 2 bases, with 10 bases left between them. CDR3 length: 14 amino acids. The CDR3 sequence: CASSLSPLTDTQYF. In nucleotides, the CDR3 is TGTGCCAGCAGCCTCTCACCCCTCACAGATACGCAGTATTTT.

This clonotype was detected ten times or more. The chain carries TRBV6-1 and TRBJ2-7; D may correspond to TRBD1 or TRBD2 (5 bases each). Trimming cost V 5 bases and J 3 bases, with 11 bases left between them. Germline V gene lookup returns CDR1 MNHNS and CDR2 SASEGT. This CDR3 spans 13 amino acids. CDR3 residues: CASSSEGHYEQYF. The CDR3 coding sequence is TGTGCCAGCAGTTCCGAGGGGCACTACGAGCAGTACTTC.

As regards this clonotype: The germline gene is not matched at one end of the junction; a read error may be the cause. This chain joins TRBV7-7 and TRBJ2-3; 12 nucleotides agree with TRBD1. Germline loops: CDR1 SSHAT, CDR2 FNYEAQ (reference sequence). The CDR3 runs to 16 residues. CDR3 loop: CASSLGTGGITDTQYF. CDR3 bases: TGTGCTAGCAGCTTAGGGACAGGGGGCATCACAGATACGCAGTATTTT.

This clonotype appeared many times. This chain joins TRBV27 and TRBJ2-7; tentatively, D is TRBD2 (5 bases). Germline V CDR1 and CDR2: MNHEY, SMNVEV (reference sequence). V lost 5 bases and J 2 bases, leaving 10 bases between the germline ends. This CDR3 has 13 amino acids. The CDR3 loop is CASSHGRAYEQYF. The CDR3 coding sequence is TGTGCCAGCAGTCACGGGCGGGCCTACGAGCAGTACTTC.

This clonotype showed up many times. The V gene is TRBV2, the J gene TRBJ1-1; 7 bases are shared with TRBD1. Germline V lookup: CDR1 SNHLY, CDR2 FYNNEI. The CDR3 runs to 15 residues. V lost 2 bases and J lost 1; bases outside the gene matches: 4. CDR3 region: CASSERGRGNTEAFF. CDR3 DNA: TGTGCCAGCAGTGAAAGGGGGCGCGGGAACACTGAAGCTTTCTTT.

In DNA form, the CDR3 reads TGTGCCAGCAGCCCTAGCGGGAGTTGGAATGAGCAGTTCTTC. This sequence encodes CASSPSGSWNEQFF. The genes are TRBV3-1 and TRBJ2-1; 10 bases align to TRBD2. The CDR3 covers 14 residues. Germline lookup yields CDR1 LGHDT and CDR2 YNNKEL (reference sequence). V shed 4 bases, J shed 7 bases, and the junction held 4 bases outside the gene matches.

This clonotype was observed many times. V gene TRBV30 combines with J gene TRBJ1-2; unclear D gene. Germline CDR1 is GTSNPN and CDR2 is SVGIG (reference sequence). This CDR3 has 13 amino acids. With 4 bases removed from V and 0 bases from J, the gap between germline ends came to 9 bases. The CDR3 DNA reads as TGTGCCTGGATTTCAGAGACTAACTATGGCTACACCTTC. As protein: CAWISETNYGYTF.

There are many counts of this clonotype. The chain is built from TRBV18 and TRBJ1-1, with D unresolved. The CDR3 loop spans 17 amino acids. Germline V gene sequence: CDR1 KGHSH, CDR2 LQKENI. Trimming took off 2 bases at V and 4 bases at J, with 20 bases between the two ends. CDR3 sequence: CASSPDRPGRARTEAFF. Written as DNA, the CDR3 is TGTGCCAGCTCACCAGATAGACCCGGTAGGGCGCGCACTGAAGCTTTCTTT.

As concerns this clonotype: A much more abundant neighbour one base away suggests this may be a read error. The rearrangement joins TRBV20-1 to TRBJ1-1; D perhaps matches TRBD1 (6 bases). The length of the CDR3 is 13 residues. CDR1 and CDR2 (germline): DFQATT, SNEGSKA (reference sequence). DNA of the CDR3: TGCAGTGCTAGAGTCAGGGGTGACACTGAAGCTCTCTTT. Translating gives CSARVRGDTEALF.

The DNA for the CDR3 is TGCGCCAGCAGCAAGACAGGGTCGAACACCGGGGAGCTGTTTTTT. Encoded protein: CASSKTGSNTGELFF. The genes are TRBV5-1 and TRBJ2-2; 7 bases are shared with TRBD1. CDR3 length equals 15 residues. Unmatched junction bases numbered 3, after V lost 4 bases and J lost 0 bases. CDR1 is SGHRS, CDR2 YFSETQ, per germline.

This clonotype was picked up many times. This chain links TRBV20-1 with TRBJ2-3; D remains ambiguous. This CDR3 region has 12 residues. The germline V gene has CDR1 DFQATT and CDR2 SNEGSKA (reference sequence). V dropped 4 bases and J dropped 0 bases, with 5 bases sitting between them. CDR3 bases: TGCAGTGCTAAGGGCAGCACAGATACGCAGTATTTT. Translated: CSAKGSTDTQYF.

Many counts were recorded for this clonotype. The CDR3 sequence: CASSPSGWGDEQYF. In DNA form, the CDR3 reads TGTGCCAGCAGCCCTTCAGGCTGGGGGGACGAGCAGTACTTC. The gene calls are TRBV27 and TRBJ2-7; a possible D gene is TRBD2 (6 bases). Trimming took 6 bases from V and 5 from J, leaving 17 bases between them. CDR3 size: 14 residues. Germline V gene sequence: CDR1 MNHEY, CDR2 SMNVEV (reference sequence).

This clonotype has a count of ten or more. V is TRBV11-2 and J is TRBJ2-7, with TRBD1 matching over 8 bases. Unmatched junction bases numbered 6, after V lost 1 base and J lost 1 base. Germline assignment: CDR1 SGHAT and CDR2 FQNNGV. The length of the CDR3 is 16 residues. The CDR3 loop is CASSLAGQGYSYEQYF. The CDR3 DNA follows: TGTGCCAGCAGCTTAGCCGGACAGGGCTATTCCTACGAGCAGTACTTC.

This clonotype was recorded at least ten times. The chain links TRBV11-3 to TRBJ2-7; TRBD2 might be the D (6 bases). The CDR3 contains 15 residues. CDR1 SGHNT and CDR2 YENEEA come from the germline V gene. The germline V and J ends were trimmed by 0 bases and 4 bases, with 13 bases remaining between them. CDR3 sequence: CASSLEPTGVYEQYF. The DNA for the CDR3 is TGTGCCAGCAGCTTAGAACCCACGGGGGTTTACGAGCAGTACTTC.

The CDR3 loop is CASSIGTGSSNQPQHF. CDR3 nucleotides: TGTGCCAGTAGTATAGGGACAGGAAGCAGCAATCAGCCCCAGCATTTT. This chain links TRBV19 with TRBJ1-5, with 7 bases lining up with TRBD1. Trimming took 1 base from V and 1 from J; bases not matched to a gene: 4. This CDR3 is built from 16 residues. Per germline, CDR1 LNHDA and CDR2 SQIVND (reference sequence).

Ten or more counts support this clonotype. The chain carries TRBV7-8 and TRBJ2-1; TRBD2 agrees at 9 bases. Germline CDR1 SGHVS, CDR2 FQNEAQ. Germline trimming cut 4 bases from V and 9 bases from J; bases unmatched to any gene: 13. The CDR3 totals 16 residues. The CDR3 is CASSSPGAGGWSEQFF. The CDR3 DNA reads TGTGCCAGCAGCTCACCGGGGGCGGGAGGGTGGAGTGAGCAGTTCTTC.

CDR3 sequence reads: CASSPNVDSYNEQFF. The CDR3 coding sequence is TGTGCCAGCTCACCAAATGTCGACTCCTACAATGAGCAGTTCTTC. The chain recombines TRBV18 with TRBJ2-1; D remains unclear. V lost 2 bases to trimming and J lost 0 bases, with 8 bases between them. The germline CDR1 and CDR2 sequences are KGHSH and LQKENI. The CDR3 contains 15 residues.

This clonotype was observed at least ten times. The gene calls are TRBV6-2 or TRBV6-3 and TRBJ2-7, with 9 bases matching TRBD2. CDR1 is MNHEY, CDR2 SVGEGT, per germline. The CDR3 spans 15 residues. J lost 5 bases, V lost 2 bases, and 7 bases had no gene match. The CDR3 DNA follows: TGTGCCAGCAGTTACAGTCTAGCGGGATGGGACGAGCAGTACTTC. Protein: CASSYSLAGWDEQYF.

The chain links TRBV18 to TRBJ2-2, with no clear D. The CDR3 loop spans 16 amino acids. Germline V lookup: CDR1 KGHSH, CDR2 LQKENI. V was trimmed by 2 bases and J by 3 bases, leaving 13 bases between them. The CDR3 loop reads CASSPFSRPHTGELFF. CDR3 DNA sequence: TGTGCCAGCTCACCATTCTCCCGACCCCACACCGGGGAGCTGTTTTTT. Full variable domain (remainder filled in from reference TRBV18 and TRBJ2-2): NAGVMQNPRHLVRRRGQEARLRCSPMKGHSHVYWYRQLPEEGLKFMVYLQKENIIDESGMPKERFSAEFPKEGPSILRIQQVVRGDSAAYFCASSPFSRPHTGELFFGEGSRLTVL.

This clonotype was detected many times. This chain uses TRBV29-1 with TRBJ2-7, with D unresolved. Trimming stripped 3 bases from V and 4 bases from J, with 7 bases between. This CDR3 contains 11 residues. The V gene's germline CDR1 is SQVTM and CDR2 ANQGSEA. Here the CDR3 reads CSVEGSYEQYF. In DNA form, the CDR3 reads TGCAGCGTTGAGGGTAGTTACGAGCAGTACTTC.